These 18 T cell receptor beta chains originate from one sample sequenced in a study of T cells in Graves' hyperthyroidism and ophthalmopathy. Regions amplified from RNA transcripts were the TCR beta CDR3 regions. First-round RT-PCR with HTBI primers amplified the TCR CDR3 region. TCRdb passed the multiplex PCR reads through MiXCR, listing each CDR3 protein once. Among about 500,000 distinct CDR3 sequences listed, 17% were seen once. The material sequenced was blood. Source of these receptors: a young woman with Graves' ophthalmopathy.

The chain combines TRBV5-6 with TRBJ1-1; possibly TRBD1 for D (5 bases). Trimming pared 4 bases from V and 3 bases from J, leaving 10 bases between. CDR1 is SGHDT and CDR2 is YYEEEE in the germline V gene. The CDR3 contains 13 residues. This CDR3 is CASSVGRDTEAFF. The CDR3 DNA reads TGTGCCAGCAGCGTGGGACGGGACACTGAAGCTTTCTTT.

This clonotype was detected ten times or more. The chain carries TRBV28 and TRBJ1-5; TRBD1 matches at 8 bases. The CDR3 covers 14 residues. The V segment lost 6 bases and the J segment 6 bases; nucleotides outside the gene matches: 7. The germline gives CDR1 MDHEN, CDR2 SYDVKM. The CDR3 bases are TGTGCCAGCAGGGGTGGAGGGACAGGTCAGCCCCAGCATTTT. The encoded protein is CASRGGGTGQPQHF.

This clonotype was counted between two and nine times. The chain joins TRBV6-2 or TRBV6-3 to TRBJ1-2; D may be TRBD1 (5 bases). The CDR3 extends over 12 amino acids. With 5 bases removed from V and 13 bases from J, the gap between germline ends came to 17 bases. CDR1 is MNHEY and CDR2 is SVGEGT in the germline V gene. The CDR3 region is CASSRGPEGSTF. CDR3 coding DNA: TGTGCCAGCAGTCGGGGCCCGGAGGGAAGCACCTTC.

A few counts support this clonotype. This chain links TRBV28 with TRBJ1-4; 8 bases agree with TRBD1. This CDR3 is built from 14 residues. With 5 bases clipped from V and 7 bases from J, the junction kept 6 bases outside the gene matches. CDR1 MDHEN and CDR2 SYDVKM come from the germline V gene. The CDR3: CASSPGTGVEKLFF. The CDR3 region has the DNA TGTGCCAGCAGTCCCGGGACAGGTGTTGAAAAACTGTTTTTT.

The chain joins TRBV28 to TRBJ1-3; no definite D call. The CDR3 is 15 residues long. V was pared by 8 bases and J by 6 bases, with 20 bases between. The germline gives CDR1 MDHEN, CDR2 SYDVKM. CDR3 nucleotide sequence: TGTGCCAGCCTCGCCTTCCGTAGGGAGCCAAACACCATATATTTT. It translates to CASLAFRREPNTIYF.

This chain uses TRBV6-1 with TRBJ2-1; 12 bases fit TRBD2. Germline values: CDR1 MNHNS, CDR2 SASEGT. The V and J ends lost 6 bases and 3 bases, in that order; junction bases with no gene match: 6. The length of the CDR3 is 16 residues. This CDR3 is CASSARTSGIYNEQFF. As DNA, the CDR3 is TGTGCCAGCAGCGCCCGGACTAGCGGGATCTACAATGAGCAGTTCTTC.

This clonotype was detected many times. The chain is built from TRBV28 and TRBJ2-7, with D tentatively TRBD1 or TRBD2 (5 bases each). CDR3 size: 11 residues. V shed 9 bases and J shed 7 bases, with 13 bases lying between them. Per germline, CDR1 MDHEN and CDR2 SYDVKM. The CDR3 reads CASSGTGEQYF. DNA of the CDR3: TGTGCCAGTTCCGGGACGGGAGAGCAGTACTTC.

This clonotype was seen repeatedly, ten times or more. This rearrangement joins TRBV6-1 to TRBJ1-2, with 9 bases matching TRBD1. Germline-derived CDR1 and CDR2 are MNHNS and SASEGT. The CDR3 length is 14 residues. The trim removed 5 bases at V and 8 bases at J, leaving 9 bases unmatched. The CDR3 coding sequence is TGTGCCAGCAGTTTCCCCGGGACAGGGAAAGGCTACACCTTC. Its translation: CASSFPGTGKGYTF.

This clonotype was picked up many times. The V call is TRBV20-1, the J call TRBJ2-7; no reliable D call. V lost 6 bases to trimming and J lost 5 bases, with 17 bases between them. CDR3 size: 13 residues. Germline V gene sequence: CDR1 DFQATT, CDR2 SNEGSKA (reference sequence). The CDR3 nucleotides read TGCAGTGCGCTCCGGGCCCCCCTGGACGAGCAGTACTTC. It encodes CSALRAPLDEQYF.

There are many counts of this clonotype. This chain connects TRBV11-2 to TRBJ1-1, with TRBD1 matching 10 bases. The CDR3 sequence is 16 residues long. CDR1 is SGHAT and CDR2 is FQNNGV in the germline V gene. Germline trimming cut 2 bases from V and 5 bases from J; bases unmatched to any gene: 8. The CDR3 here is CASSLRQGARGTEAFF. DNA for the CDR3: TGTGCCAGCAGCTTAAGACAGGGGGCAAGAGGTACTGAAGCTTTCTTT.

As regards this clonotype: At one of its ends the junction is not consistent with the germline gene, which may arise from a read error. The rearrangement joins TRBV7-9 to TRBJ2-2; 13 positions agree with TRBD2. Looked up from germline, CDR1 is SEHNR and CDR2 is FQNEAQ (reference sequence). CDR3 length: 19 residues. The CDR3 loop is CASNLAPGLAGVWPGELFF. The CDR3, as DNA: TGTGCCAGCAACTTAGCTCCTGGACTAGCGGGAGTTTGGCCCGGGGAGCTGTTTTTT.

In DNA form, the CDR3 reads TGCGCCTCCCAGTCGGGGGGGGGCTCCTACAATGAGCAGTTCTTC. Amino acid sequence: CASQSGGGSYNEQFF. The V gene is TRBV5-1, the J gene TRBJ2-1; TRBD2 matches 8 bases. With V trimmed by 10 bases and J by 0 bases, 9 bases remained unmatched. From germline, CDR1 is SGHRS and CDR2 YFSETQ. This CDR3 has 15 amino acids.

Only a few counts were recorded for this clonotype. This chain connects TRBV30 to TRBJ2-5; 11 nucleotides align to TRBD1. Unmatched junction bases numbered 11, after V lost 2 bases and J lost 3 bases. This CDR3 region has 17 residues. Per germline, CDR1 GTSNPN and CDR2 SVGIG (reference sequence). The CDR3 region is CAWSFGVGTGGKETQYF. Here the CDR3 DNA reads TGTGCCTGGAGTTTTGGGGTCGGGACAGGGGGAAAAGAGACCCAGTACTTC.

This clonotype has just a few counts. Since a much larger clone is just one base distant, this may be a read error. The chain employs TRBV5-6 and TRBJ1-2, with TRBD1 as a possible D gene (5 bases). The V gene lost 4 bases and the J gene lost 6 bases, with 13 bases spanning the gap. The CDR3 length is 13 residues. Germline V gives CDR1 SGHDT, CDR2 YYEEEE. The CDR3 sequence: CASSPGGYDGYTF. CDR3 nucleotides: TGTGCCAGCAGCCCTGGGGGGTACGATGGCTACACCTTC.

This rearrangement joins TRBV20-1 to TRBJ1-2; tentatively, D is TRBD1 (5 bases). CDR1 and CDR2 (germline): DFQATT, SNEGSKA (reference sequence). The CDR3 contains 13 residues. The V gene lost 1 base and the J gene lost 9 bases, with 15 bases spanning the gap. The CDR3 nucleotides read TGCAGTGCTAGAGCCAGGGACCTGGCAAGCTACACCTTC. Translated, it gives CSARARDLASYTF.

This clonotype was detected only a few times. J is TRBJ2-7 and V is TRBV4-3, with D possibly being TRBD2 (6 bases). V was clipped by 4 bases and J by 2 bases, with 15 bases between them. CDR1 and CDR2 from the germline V gene are LGHNA and YSLEER. The CDR3 is 15 amino acids. CDR3 sequence reads: CASSPGAGTPYEQYF. CDR3 nucleotide sequence: TGCGCCAGCAGCCCCGGGGCGGGAACCCCCTACGAGCAGTACTTC.

The sample holds many counts of this clonotype. The rearrangement uses TRBV6-1 and TRBJ2-7; 9 bases fit TRBD1. Germline V gives CDR1 MNHNS, CDR2 SASEGT. The junction had 4 bases not matched to a gene; V was cut back by 10 bases and J by 3 bases. The CDR3 loop spans 12 amino acids. The CDR3 loop is CATETGGYEQYF. The DNA for the CDR3 is TGTGCCACAGAGACAGGGGGCTACGAGCAGTACTTC.

The chain recombines TRBV5-1 with TRBJ1-5; D gene unclear. Trimming shortened V by 4 bases and J by 2 bases, and 16 bases separated the two germline ends. Germline V gene sequence: CDR1 SGHRS, CDR2 YFSETQ. The CDR3 covers 16 residues. The CDR3 sequence is CASSHLGVLRNQPQHF. The CDR3 bases are TGCGCCAGCAGCCACCTTGGGGTTTTGCGCAATCAGCCCCAGCATTTT.